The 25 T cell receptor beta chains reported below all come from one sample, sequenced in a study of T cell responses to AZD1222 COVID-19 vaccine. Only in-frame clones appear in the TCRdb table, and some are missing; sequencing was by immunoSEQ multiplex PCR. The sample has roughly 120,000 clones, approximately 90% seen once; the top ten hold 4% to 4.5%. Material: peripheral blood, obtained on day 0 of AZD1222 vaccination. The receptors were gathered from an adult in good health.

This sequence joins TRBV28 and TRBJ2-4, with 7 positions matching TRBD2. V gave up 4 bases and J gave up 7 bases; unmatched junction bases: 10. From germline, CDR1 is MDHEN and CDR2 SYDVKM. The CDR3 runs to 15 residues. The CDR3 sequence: CASSSVGGVGNIQYF. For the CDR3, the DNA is TGTGCCAGCAGTTCTGTGGGAGGGGTCGGGAACATTCAGTACTTC.

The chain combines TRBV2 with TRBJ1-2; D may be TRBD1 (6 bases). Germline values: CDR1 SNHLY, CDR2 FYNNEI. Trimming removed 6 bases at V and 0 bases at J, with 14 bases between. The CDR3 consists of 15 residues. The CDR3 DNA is TGTGCCAGCAGGCGGATACAGGGTCCTAACTATGGCTACACCTTC. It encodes CASRRIQGPNYGYTF.

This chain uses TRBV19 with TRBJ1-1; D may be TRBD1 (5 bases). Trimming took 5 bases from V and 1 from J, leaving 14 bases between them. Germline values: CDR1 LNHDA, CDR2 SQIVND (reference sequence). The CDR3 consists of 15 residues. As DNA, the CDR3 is TGTGCCAGTAGTCCCTCACGACAGACGAACACTGAAGCTTTCTTT. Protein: CASSPSRQTNTEAFF.

CDR3 nucleotide sequence: TGTGCCAGAAGCACGACGGGACAGGGGTTTCCAGATACGCAGTATTTT. It encodes CARSTTGQGFPDTQYF. The rearrangement links TRBV5-3 to TRBJ2-3; 10 nucleotides agree with TRBD1. TRBV5-3 has ORF status, its function being uncertain. The CDR3 has 16 amino acids. Trimming cost V 4 bases and J 4 bases; bases outside gene matches: 9.

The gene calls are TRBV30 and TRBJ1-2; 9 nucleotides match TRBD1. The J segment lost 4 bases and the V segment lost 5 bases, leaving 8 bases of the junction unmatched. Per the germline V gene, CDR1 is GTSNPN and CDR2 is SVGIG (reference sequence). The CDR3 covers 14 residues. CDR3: CAWEQGADIYGYTF. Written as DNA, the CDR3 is TGTGCCTGGGAACAGGGGGCGGATATCTATGGCTACACCTTC. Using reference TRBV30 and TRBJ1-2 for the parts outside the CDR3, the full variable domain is SQTIHQWPATLVQPVGSPLSLECTVEGTSNPNLYWYRQAAGRGLQLLFYSVGIGQISSEVPQNLSASRPQDRQFILSSKKLLLSDSGFYLCAWEQGADIYGYTFGSGTRLTVV.

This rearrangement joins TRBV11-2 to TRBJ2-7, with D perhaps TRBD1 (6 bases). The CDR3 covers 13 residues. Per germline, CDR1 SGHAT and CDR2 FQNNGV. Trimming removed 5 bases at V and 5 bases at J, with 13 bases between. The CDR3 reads CASSRDRTHEQYF. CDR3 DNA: TGTGCCAGCAGCCGAGACAGGACCCACGAGCAGTACTTC.

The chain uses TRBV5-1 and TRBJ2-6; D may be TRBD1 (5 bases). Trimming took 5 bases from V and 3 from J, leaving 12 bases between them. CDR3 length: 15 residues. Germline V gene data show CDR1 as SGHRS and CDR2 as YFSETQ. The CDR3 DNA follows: TGCGCCAGCAGTCAACAGGAGCATGGGGCCAACGTCCTGACTTTC. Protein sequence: CASSQQEHGANVLTF.

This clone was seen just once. CDR3 residues: CASSLWDRGASSYNEQFF. The CDR3 DNA sequence: TGTGCCAGCAGTTTATGGGACAGGGGTGCGAGCTCCTACAATGAGCAGTTCTTC. This sequence joins TRBV27 and TRBJ2-1; TRBD1 matches 10 bases. V was pared by 1 base and J by 0 bases, with 6 bases of the junction left unmatched. Germline V gene data show CDR1 as MNHEY and CDR2 as SMNVEV (reference sequence). This CDR3 spans 18 amino acids.

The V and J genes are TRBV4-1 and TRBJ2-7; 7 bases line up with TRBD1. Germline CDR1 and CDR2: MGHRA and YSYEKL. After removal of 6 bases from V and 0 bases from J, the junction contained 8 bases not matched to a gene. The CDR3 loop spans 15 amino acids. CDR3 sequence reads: CASSFRQGTSYEQYF. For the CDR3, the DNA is TGCGCCAGCAGTTTTAGACAGGGCACCTCCTACGAGCAGTACTTC.

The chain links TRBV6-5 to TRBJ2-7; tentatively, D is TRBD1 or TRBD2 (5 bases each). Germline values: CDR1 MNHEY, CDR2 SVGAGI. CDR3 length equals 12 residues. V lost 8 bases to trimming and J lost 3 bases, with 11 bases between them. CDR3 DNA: TGTGCCAGCGGGACCCACCTCTACGAGCAGTACTTC. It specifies CASGTHLYEQYF.

The CDR3 is CSVEGTAEVADTQYF. CDR3 sequence (DNA): TGCAGCGTTGAGGGGACTGCCGAGGTTGCAGATACGCAGTATTTT. The rearrangement links TRBV29-1 to TRBJ2-3; tentative D call: TRBD2 (6 bases). V was trimmed by 3 bases and J by 4 bases, leaving 17 bases between them. Germline V lookup: CDR1 SQVTM, CDR2 ANQGSEA. This CDR3 region has 15 residues.

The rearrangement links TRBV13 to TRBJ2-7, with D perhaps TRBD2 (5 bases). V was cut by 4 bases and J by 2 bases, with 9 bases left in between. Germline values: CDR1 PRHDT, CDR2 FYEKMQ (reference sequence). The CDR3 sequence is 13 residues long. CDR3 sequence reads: CASSSTSPYEQYF. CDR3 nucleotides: TGTGCCAGCAGCTCCACTAGTCCCTACGAGCAGTACTTC.

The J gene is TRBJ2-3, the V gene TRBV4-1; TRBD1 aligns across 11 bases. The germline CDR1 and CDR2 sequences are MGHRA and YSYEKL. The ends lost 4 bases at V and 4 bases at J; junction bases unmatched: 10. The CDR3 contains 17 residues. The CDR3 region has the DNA TGCGCCAGCAGCCTCTTACTCCCGGGACAGGGGGCAGATACGCAGTATTTT. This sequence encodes CASSLLLPGQGADTQYF.

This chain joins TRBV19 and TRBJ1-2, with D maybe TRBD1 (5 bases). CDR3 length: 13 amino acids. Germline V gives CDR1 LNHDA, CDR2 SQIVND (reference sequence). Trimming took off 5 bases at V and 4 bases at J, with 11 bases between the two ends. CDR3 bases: TGTGCCAGTAGTGTGCAGGGCCGCTATGGCTACACCTTC. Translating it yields CASSVQGRYGYTF.

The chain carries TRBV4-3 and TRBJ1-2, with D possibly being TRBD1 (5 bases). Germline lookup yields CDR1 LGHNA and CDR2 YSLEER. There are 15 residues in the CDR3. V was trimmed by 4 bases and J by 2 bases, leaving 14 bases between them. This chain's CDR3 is CASSPGMWGNYGYTF. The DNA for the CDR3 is TGCGCCAGCAGCCCTGGAATGTGGGGCAACTATGGCTACACCTTC.

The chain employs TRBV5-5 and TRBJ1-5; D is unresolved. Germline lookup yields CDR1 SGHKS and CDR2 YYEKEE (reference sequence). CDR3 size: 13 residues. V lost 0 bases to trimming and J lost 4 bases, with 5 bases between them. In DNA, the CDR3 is TGTGCCAGCAGCTTGGTTGGGAATCAGCCCCAGCATTTT. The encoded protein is CASSLVGNQPQHF.

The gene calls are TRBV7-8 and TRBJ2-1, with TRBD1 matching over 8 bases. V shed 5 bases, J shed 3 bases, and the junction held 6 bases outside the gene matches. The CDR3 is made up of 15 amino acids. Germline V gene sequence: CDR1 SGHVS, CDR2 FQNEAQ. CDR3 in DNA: TGTGCCAGCAGCCGAGCAGGGGGCGACTACAATGAGCAGTTCTTC. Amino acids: CASSRAGGDYNEQFF.

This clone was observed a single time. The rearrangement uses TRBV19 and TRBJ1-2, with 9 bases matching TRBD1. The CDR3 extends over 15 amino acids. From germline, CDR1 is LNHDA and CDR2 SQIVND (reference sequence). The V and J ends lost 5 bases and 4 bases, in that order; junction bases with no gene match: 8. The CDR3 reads CASSESGQGIYGYTF. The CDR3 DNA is TGTGCCAGTAGTGAATCGGGACAGGGCATCTATGGCTACACCTTC. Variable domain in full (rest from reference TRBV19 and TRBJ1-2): DGGITQSPKYLFRKEGQNVTLSCEQNLNHDAMYWYRQDPGQGLRLIYYSQIVNDFQKGDIAEGYSVSREKKESFPLTVTSAQKNPTAFYLCASSESGQGIYGYTFGSGTRLTVV.

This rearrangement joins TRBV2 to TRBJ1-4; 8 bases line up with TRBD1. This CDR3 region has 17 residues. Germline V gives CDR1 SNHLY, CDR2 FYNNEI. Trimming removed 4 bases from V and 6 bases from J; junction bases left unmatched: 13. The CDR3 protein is CASSGEPGGGIYEKLFF. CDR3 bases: TGTGCCAGCAGTGGAGAGCCAGGGGGCGGGATATATGAAAAACTGTTTTTT. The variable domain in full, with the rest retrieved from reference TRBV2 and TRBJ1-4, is EPEVTQTPSHQVTQMGQEVILRCVPISNHLYFYWYRQILGQKVEFLVSFYNNEISEKSEIFDDQFSVERPDGSNFTLKIRSTKLEDSAMYFCASSGEPGGGIYEKLFFGSGTQLSVL.

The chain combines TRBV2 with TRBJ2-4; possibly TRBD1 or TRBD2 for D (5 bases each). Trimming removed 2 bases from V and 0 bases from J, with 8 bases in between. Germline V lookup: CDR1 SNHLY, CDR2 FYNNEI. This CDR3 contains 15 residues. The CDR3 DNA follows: TGTGCCAGCAGTGAAACCGGGACAGCCAAAAACATTCAGTACTTC. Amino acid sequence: CASSETGTAKNIQYF.

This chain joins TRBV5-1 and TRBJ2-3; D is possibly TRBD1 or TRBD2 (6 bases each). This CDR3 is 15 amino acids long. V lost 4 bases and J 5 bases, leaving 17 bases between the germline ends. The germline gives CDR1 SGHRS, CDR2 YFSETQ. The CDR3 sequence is CASSRRGERQDTQYF. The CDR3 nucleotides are TGCGCCAGCAGCCGAAGGGGGGAGAGGCAAGATACGCAGTATTTT.

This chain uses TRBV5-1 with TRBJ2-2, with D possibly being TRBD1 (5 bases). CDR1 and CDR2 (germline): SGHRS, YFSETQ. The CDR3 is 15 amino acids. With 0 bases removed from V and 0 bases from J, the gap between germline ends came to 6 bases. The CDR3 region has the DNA TGCGCCAGCAGCTTGGGGACATCGAACACCGGGGAGCTGTTTTTT. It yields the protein CASSLGTSNTGELFF.

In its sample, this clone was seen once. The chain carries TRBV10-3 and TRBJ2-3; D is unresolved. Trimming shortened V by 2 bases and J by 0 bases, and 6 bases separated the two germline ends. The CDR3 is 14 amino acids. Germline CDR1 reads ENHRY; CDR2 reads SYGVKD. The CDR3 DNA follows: TGTGCCATCAGTGAGGTAGGGAGCACAGATACGCAGTATTTT. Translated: CAISEVGSTDTQYF.

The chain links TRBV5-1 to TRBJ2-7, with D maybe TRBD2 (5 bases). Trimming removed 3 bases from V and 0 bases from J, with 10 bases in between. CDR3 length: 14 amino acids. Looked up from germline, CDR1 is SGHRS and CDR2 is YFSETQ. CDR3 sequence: CASSSSGISYEQYF. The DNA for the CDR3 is TGCGCCAGCAGCTCTTCGGGAATCTCCTACGAGCAGTACTTC.

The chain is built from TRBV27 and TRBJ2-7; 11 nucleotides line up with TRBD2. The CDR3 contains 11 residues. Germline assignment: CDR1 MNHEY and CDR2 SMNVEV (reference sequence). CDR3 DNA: TGTGCGATACTAGCGGGAGACGAGCAGTACTTC. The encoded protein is CAILAGDEQYF.